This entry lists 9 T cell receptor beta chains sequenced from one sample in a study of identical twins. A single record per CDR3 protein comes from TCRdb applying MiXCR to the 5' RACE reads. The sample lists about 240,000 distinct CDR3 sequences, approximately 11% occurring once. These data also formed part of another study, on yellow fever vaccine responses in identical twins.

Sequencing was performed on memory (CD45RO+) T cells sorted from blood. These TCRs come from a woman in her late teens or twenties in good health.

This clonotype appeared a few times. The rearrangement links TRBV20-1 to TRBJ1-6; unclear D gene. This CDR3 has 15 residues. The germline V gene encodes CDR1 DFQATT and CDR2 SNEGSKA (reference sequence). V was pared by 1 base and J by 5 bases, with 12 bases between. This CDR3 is CSARVGGLNNSPLHF. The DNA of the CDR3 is TGCAGTGCTAGAGTGGGAGGACTGAATAATTCACCCCTCCACTTT.

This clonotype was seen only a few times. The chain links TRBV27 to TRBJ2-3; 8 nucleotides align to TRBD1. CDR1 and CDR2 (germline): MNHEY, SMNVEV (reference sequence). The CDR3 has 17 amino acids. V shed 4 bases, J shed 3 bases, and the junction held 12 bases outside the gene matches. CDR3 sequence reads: CASSSDLHRGITDTQYF. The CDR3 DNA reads TGTGCCAGCAGTTCAGACCTTCACAGGGGGATTACAGATACGCAGTATTTT.

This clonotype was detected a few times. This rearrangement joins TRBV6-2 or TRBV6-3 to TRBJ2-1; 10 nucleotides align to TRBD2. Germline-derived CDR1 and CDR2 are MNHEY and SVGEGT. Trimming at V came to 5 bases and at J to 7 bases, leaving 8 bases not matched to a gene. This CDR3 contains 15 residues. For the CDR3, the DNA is TGTGCCAGCAGTCCCAGCGGGAGGGTGCGGAATGAGCAGTTCTTC. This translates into CASSPSGRVRNEQFF.

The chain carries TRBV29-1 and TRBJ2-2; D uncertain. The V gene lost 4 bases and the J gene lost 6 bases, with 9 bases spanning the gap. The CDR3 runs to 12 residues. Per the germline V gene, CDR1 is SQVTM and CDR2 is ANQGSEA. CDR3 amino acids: CSVARAPGELFF. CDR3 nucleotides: TGCAGCGTTGCTAGGGCTCCCGGGGAGCTGTTTTTT.

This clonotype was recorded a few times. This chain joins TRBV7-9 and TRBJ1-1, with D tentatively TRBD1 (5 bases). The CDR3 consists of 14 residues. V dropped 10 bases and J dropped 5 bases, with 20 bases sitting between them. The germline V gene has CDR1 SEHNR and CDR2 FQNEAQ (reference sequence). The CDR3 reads CAIPSGGGATEAFF. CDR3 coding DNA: TGTGCCATCCCATCTGGTGGAGGGGCGACTGAAGCTTTCTTT.

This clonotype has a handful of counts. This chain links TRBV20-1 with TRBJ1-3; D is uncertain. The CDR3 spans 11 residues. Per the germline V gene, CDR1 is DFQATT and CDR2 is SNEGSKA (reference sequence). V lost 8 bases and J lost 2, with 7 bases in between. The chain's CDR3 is CSTRTGNTIYF. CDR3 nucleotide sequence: TGCAGTACCCGTACTGGAAACACCATATATTTT.

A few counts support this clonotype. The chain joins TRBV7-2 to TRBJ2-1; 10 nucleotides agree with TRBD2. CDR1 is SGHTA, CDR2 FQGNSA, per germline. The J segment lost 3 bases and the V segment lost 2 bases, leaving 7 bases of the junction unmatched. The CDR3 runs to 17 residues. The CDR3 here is CASSLSLAGALYNEQFF. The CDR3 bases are TGTGCCAGCAGCTTATCCCTAGCGGGGGCCCTCTACAATGAGCAGTTCTTC.

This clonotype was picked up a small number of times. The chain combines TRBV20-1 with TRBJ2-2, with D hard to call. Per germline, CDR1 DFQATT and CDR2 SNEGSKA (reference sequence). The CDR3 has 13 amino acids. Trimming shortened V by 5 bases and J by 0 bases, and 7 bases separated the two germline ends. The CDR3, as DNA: TGCAGTGCTCTAGGGCCGAACACCGGGGAGCTGTTTTTT. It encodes CSALGPNTGELFF.

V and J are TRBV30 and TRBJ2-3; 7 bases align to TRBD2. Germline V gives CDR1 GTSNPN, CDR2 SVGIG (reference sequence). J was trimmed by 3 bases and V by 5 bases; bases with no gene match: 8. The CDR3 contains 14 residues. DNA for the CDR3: TGTGCCTGGGGAGTGGCGGGAGCTACAGATACGCAGTATTTT. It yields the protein CAWGVAGATDTQYF.